This T cell receptor (beta chain) originates from a study of blood T cells in healthy people across ages. It was with a sample-barcoded 5' primer and a J-beta primer mix that a second PCR of about 7 to 12 cycles was run. TCRdb fed the 5' RACE reads into MiXCR, producing one record per CDR3 protein. The sample has 550,000 to 750,000 distinct CDR3 sequences; around a fifth are singletons. Per the germline V gene, CDR1 is SGDLS and CDR2 is YYNGEE. CDR3 size: 12 residues. Trimming took 4 bases from V and 6 from J; bases not matched to a gene: 2. The authors isolated at least 6 million PBMCs per sample. V is TRBV9 and J is TRBJ1-1, with 8 bases fitting TRBD1. This clonotype was obtained from an older man in good health. Specimen: blood. CDR3 sequence (DNA): TGTGCCAGCAGCCTACAGGGGGCTGAAGCTTTCTTT. Encoded protein: CASSLQGAEAFF. Full variable domain (remainder filled in from reference TRBV9 and TRBJ1-1): DSGVTQTPKHLITATGQRVTLRCSPRSGDLSVYWYQQSLDQGLQFLIQYYNGEERAKGNILERFSAQQFPDLHSELNLSSLELGDSALYFCASSLQGAEAFFGQGTRLTVV.